This TCR beta chain was obtained from a study of T cell responses to AZD1222 COVID-19 vaccine. Overall study findings and caveats: No day 14 peak samples; only post-peak repertoires were characterized. Unmutated regions of variants are reportedly targeted by nearly half of spike-specific TCRs.

The germline V gene has CDR1 SNHLY and CDR2 FYNNEI. The CDR3 is 17 residues long. Trimming cost V 4 bases and J 2 bases; bases outside gene matches: 7. The assay was immunoSEQ multiplex PCR, and TCRdb's table has in-frame clones only and misses some. In the table there are tens of thousands of clones, over 75% of which are singletons. In this sample, this clone turned up a few times. Its antigen is currently unknown. Other DNA sequences in this specimen translate into the identical CDR3. The chain joins TRBV2 to TRBJ2-3, with 12 nucleotides matching TRBD2. The sample here was peripheral blood, taken on day 0 of AZD1222 vaccination. The source of this sequence is an adult in good health. The CDR3 sequence is CASSARLAGDFTDTQYF. CDR3 nucleotides: TGTGCCAGCAGTGCCCGACTAGCGGGGGACTTCACAGATACGCAGTATTTT. Supplemented by reference TRBV2 and TRBJ2-3, the full variable domain reads EPEVTQTPSHQVTQMGQEVILRCVPISNHLYFYWYRQILGQKVEFLVSFYNNEISEKSEIFDDQFSVERPDGSNFTLKIRSTKLEDSAMYFCASSARLAGDFTDTQYFGPGTRLTVL.